One and the same sample provided the 10 T cell receptor beta chains below, sequenced in a study of T cells in localized non-small cell lung cancer. Repertoires were generated with immunoSEQ multiplex PCR, while TCRdb's copy carries only in-frame clones and drops some. The repertoire includes tens of thousands of clones, roughly 84% of them detected once, and roughly 8.5% sits in the top ten. Sample: PBMCs, taken before any cancer treatment. These receptor sequences come from a man aged 40 to 70 with stage II lung adenocarcinoma.

This chain links TRBV9 with TRBJ2-6, with D maybe TRBD1 (6 bases). This CDR3 contains 15 residues. V shed 3 bases and J shed 3 bases, with 10 bases lying between them. CDR1 and CDR2 from the germline V gene are SGDLS and YYNGEE. This CDR3 reads CASSAQGVGANVLTF. CDR3 sequence (DNA): TGTGCCAGCAGCGCACAGGGAGTTGGGGCCAACGTCCTGACTTTC.

The J gene is TRBJ2-5, the V gene TRBV2; no clear D gene. Trimming removed 4 bases at V and 1 base at J, with 7 bases between. Germline V gene sequence: CDR1 SNHLY, CDR2 FYNNEI. The CDR3 is made up of 13 amino acids. The CDR3 DNA sequence: TGTGCCAGCAGTGGCGAGCCCCAAGAGACCCAGTACTTC. This translates into CASSGEPQETQYF. The variable domain in full, with the rest retrieved from reference TRBV2 and TRBJ2-5, is EPEVTQTPSHQVTQMGQEVILRCVPISNHLYFYWYRQILGQKVEFLVSFYNNEISEKSEIFDDQFSVERPDGSNFTLKIRSTKLEDSAMYFCASSGEPQETQYFGPGTRLLVL.

V is TRBV11-2 and J is TRBJ2-7; 9 bases fit TRBD1. The CDR3 runs to 16 residues. Germline CDR1 and CDR2: SGHAT and FQNNGV. The ends lost 5 bases at V and 1 base at J; junction bases unmatched: 9. The CDR3 region has the DNA TGTGCCAGCAGCCCCAGCCTCGGGACAGGGTCCTACGAGCAGTACTTC. Its translation is CASSPSLGTGSYEQYF.

The CDR3 loop is CASSYLAAGAYNEQFF. CDR3 sequence (DNA): TGTGCCAGCAGTTACCTGGCAGCGGGAGCCTACAATGAGCAGTTCTTC. The V gene is TRBV6-5, the J gene TRBJ2-1; 8 bases agree with TRBD2. V was pared by 2 bases and J by 2 bases, with 5 bases of the junction left unmatched. CDR3 length: 16 amino acids. Germline CDR1 reads MNHEY; CDR2 reads SVGAGI.

This clone was picked up one time. V usage is TRBV18 and J usage is TRBJ2-2; 7 bases align to TRBD1. Germline V gene data show CDR1 as KGHSH and CDR2 as LQKENI. The CDR3 is 15 amino acids. Trimming cost V 3 bases and J 0 bases; bases outside gene matches: 1. DNA of the CDR3: TGTGCCAGCTCACCCCAGGGGGCGAACACCGGGGAGCTGTTTTTT. This translates into CASSPQGANTGELFF.

Worth noting for this clone: Germline and junction disagree at one end, which may indicate a read error. The chain employs TRBV7-7 and TRBJ2-5, with 7 bases lining up with TRBD2. CDR3 length: 15 residues. The germline V gene encodes CDR1 SSHAT and CDR2 FNYEAQ (reference sequence). The CDR3 DNA sequence: TGTGCTAGCAGCTTACGAGCGGGGACTCAAGAGACCCAGTACTTC. It specifies CASSLRAGTQETQYF.

This clone has just a few counts. V usage is TRBV11-2 and J usage is TRBJ1-2, with no clear D. CDR1 SGHAT and CDR2 FQNNGV come from the germline V gene. Trimming took 5 bases from V and 6 from J, leaving 16 bases between them. This CDR3 contains 14 residues. The DNA of the CDR3 is TGTGCCAGCAGCCGGCTAGGAGCCCTAAATGGCTACACCTTC. Its protein product is CASSRLGALNGYTF.

This clone was recorded only once. V is TRBV6-4 and J is TRBJ1-1, with D uncertain. Deletions cut 6 bases from V and 10 bases from J, with 24 bases between. Germline CDR1 MRHNA, CDR2 SNTAGT. This CDR3 has 15 residues. The CDR3 DNA reads as TGTGCCAGCAGCCGATCCCACGGACTACCGGGTGGAGCTTTCTTT. The encoded protein is CASSRSHGLPGGAFF.

This clone turned up a few times. V gene TRBV20-1 combines with J gene TRBJ2-3; D remains ambiguous. The CDR3 consists of 11 residues. In germline, CDR1 is DFQATT, CDR2 SNEGSKA (reference sequence). V was trimmed by 4 bases and J by 4 bases, leaving 6 bases between them. CDR3 nucleotide sequence: TGCAGTGCTAACACGGCAGATACGCAGTATTTT. Translation gives CSANTADTQYF.

The genes are TRBV7-8 and TRBJ2-3, with TRBD1 as a possible D gene (6 bases). The CDR3 sequence is 17 residues long. CDR1 is SGHVS, CDR2 FQNEAQ, per germline. With 4 bases removed from V and 4 bases from J, the gap between germline ends came to 21 bases. CDR3 protein: CASSSIPRGILPDTQYF. The DNA of the CDR3 is TGTGCCAGCAGCTCCATACCGAGGGGGATCCTGCCAGATACGCAGTATTTT. The full variable domain, its missing parts supplied by reference TRBV7-8 and TRBJ2-3, is GAGVSQSPRYKVAKRGQDVALRCDPISGHVSLFWYQQALGQGPEFLTYFQNEAQLDKSGLPSDRFFAERPEGSVSTLKIQRTQQEDSAVYLCASSSIPRGILPDTQYFGPGTRLTVL.